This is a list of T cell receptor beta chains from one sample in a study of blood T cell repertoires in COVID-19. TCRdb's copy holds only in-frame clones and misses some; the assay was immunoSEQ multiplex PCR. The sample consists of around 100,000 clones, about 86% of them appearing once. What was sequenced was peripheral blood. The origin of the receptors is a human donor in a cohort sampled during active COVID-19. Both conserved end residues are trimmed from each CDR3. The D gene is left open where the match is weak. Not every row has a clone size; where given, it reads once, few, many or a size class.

CDR3aa: ASSIGPTGSGELF
abundance: .
v_gene: TRBV19
j_gene: TRBJ2-2
d_gene: TRBD1

CDR3aa: ASRTSGVEGELF
abundance: .
v_gene: TRBV19
j_gene: TRBJ2-2
d_gene: TRBD2

CDR3aa: ASSFSRDQETQY
abundance: .
v_gene: TRBV5-1
j_gene: TRBJ2-5
d_gene: .

CDR3aa: ASSQLAGAYNEQF
abundance: once
v_gene: TRBV14
j_gene: TRBJ2-1
d_gene: TRBD2

CDR3aa: AISEGTHGYT
abundance: .
v_gene: TRBV10-3
j_gene: TRBJ1-2
d_gene: .

CDR3aa: ASSLKTGYSYEQY
abundance: few
v_gene: TRBV7-2
j_gene: TRBJ2-7
d_gene: .

CDR3aa: ASSLAVAGLRTGELF
abundance: .
v_gene: TRBV5-1
j_gene: TRBJ2-2
d_gene: TRBD2

CDR3aa: ASSQWSRGVYGYT
abundance: .
v_gene: TRBV4-2
j_gene: TRBJ1-2
d_gene: .

CDR3aa: ASSLISVRGSRGYT
abundance: .
v_gene: TRBV11-2
j_gene: TRBJ1-2
d_gene: .

CDR3aa: ASSDRGLESPLH
abundance: .
v_gene: TRBV18
j_gene: TRBJ1-6
d_gene: TRBD1

CDR3aa: AWIGPVEAF
abundance: few
v_gene: TRBV30
j_gene: TRBJ1-1
d_gene: .

CDR3aa: ASSIVEYGNTEAF
abundance: .
v_gene: TRBV19
j_gene: TRBJ1-1
d_gene: .

CDR3aa: ASTREGGVNNEQF
abundance: .
v_gene: TRBV9
j_gene: TRBJ2-1
d_gene: .

CDR3aa: ASSRGTATGELF
abundance: .
v_gene: TRBV7-9
j_gene: TRBJ2-2
d_gene: TRBD1

CDR3aa: ASSLGSLELF
abundance: .
v_gene: TRBV5-1
j_gene: TRBJ2-2
d_gene: .

CDR3aa: ASSKRSGDEQY
abundance: .
v_gene: TRBV7-9
j_gene: TRBJ2-7
d_gene: .

CDR3aa: ASSYSTRLADTQY
abundance: once
v_gene: TRBV6-5
j_gene: TRBJ2-3
d_gene: .

CDR3aa: ASSQGEQGNQPQH
abundance: .
v_gene: TRBV4-2
j_gene: TRBJ1-5
d_gene: .

CDR3aa: ASRRETEAF
abundance: .
v_gene: TRBV6-5
j_gene: TRBJ1-1
d_gene: .

CDR3aa: ASSYPGLARDIQY
abundance: .
v_gene: TRBV6-2/TRBV6-3
j_gene: TRBJ2-4
d_gene: TRBD2

CDR3aa: ASSVDPRDTQY
abundance: .
v_gene: TRBV9
j_gene: TRBJ2-3
d_gene: .

CDR3aa: ASSLAWSGLRELF
abundance: .
v_gene: TRBV7-6
j_gene: TRBJ2-2
d_gene: .

CDR3aa: ATSDPPQGREY
abundance: .
v_gene: TRBV24-1
j_gene: TRBJ2-4
d_gene: TRBD1

CDR3aa: ASSIVGGPAVMPQH
abundance: once
v_gene: TRBV19
j_gene: TRBJ1-5
d_gene: .

CDR3aa: SATKTGSYSYEQY
abundance: .
v_gene: TRBV29-1
j_gene: TRBJ2-7
d_gene: .

CDR3aa: ASSEGGETQY
abundance: .
v_gene: TRBV5-1
j_gene: TRBJ2-5
d_gene: .

CDR3aa: ATSSEATGYGYT
abundance: few
v_gene: TRBV15
j_gene: TRBJ1-2
d_gene: .

CDR3aa: ASSQVGQGAYEQY
abundance: .
v_gene: TRBV4-1
j_gene: TRBJ2-7
d_gene: TRBD1

CDR3aa: ATSRERGQGPYNEQF
abundance: .
v_gene: TRBV15
j_gene: TRBJ2-1
d_gene: TRBD1

CDR3aa: ASSFDRELTGELF
abundance: .
v_gene: TRBV5-4
j_gene: TRBJ2-2
d_gene: TRBD1

CDR3aa: ASSENRGRRETQY
abundance: once
v_gene: TRBV6-1
j_gene: TRBJ2-5
d_gene: TRBD1